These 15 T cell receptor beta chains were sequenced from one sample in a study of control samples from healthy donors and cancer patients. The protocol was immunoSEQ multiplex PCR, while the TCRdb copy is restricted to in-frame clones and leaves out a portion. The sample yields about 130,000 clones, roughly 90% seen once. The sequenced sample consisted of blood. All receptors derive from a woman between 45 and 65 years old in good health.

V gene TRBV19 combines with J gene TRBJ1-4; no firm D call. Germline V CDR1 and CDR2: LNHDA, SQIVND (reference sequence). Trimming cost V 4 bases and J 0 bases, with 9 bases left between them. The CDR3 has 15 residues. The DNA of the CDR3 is TGTGCCAGTAGTACTTACAGAGCAACTAATGAAAAACTGTTTTTT. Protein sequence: CASSTYRATNEKLFF.

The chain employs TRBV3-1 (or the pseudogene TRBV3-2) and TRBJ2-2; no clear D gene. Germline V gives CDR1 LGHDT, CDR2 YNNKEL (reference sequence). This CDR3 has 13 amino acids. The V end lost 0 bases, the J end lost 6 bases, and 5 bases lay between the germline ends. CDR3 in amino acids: CASSQDRAGELFF. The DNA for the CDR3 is TGTGCCAGCAGCCAAGATCGGGCCGGGGAGCTGTTTTTT.

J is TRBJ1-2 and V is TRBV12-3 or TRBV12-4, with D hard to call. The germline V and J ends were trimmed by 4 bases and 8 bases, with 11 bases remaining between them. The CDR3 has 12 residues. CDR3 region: CASSSTPPGYTF. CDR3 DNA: TGTGCCAGCAGTTCGACACCCCCCGGCTACACCTTC.

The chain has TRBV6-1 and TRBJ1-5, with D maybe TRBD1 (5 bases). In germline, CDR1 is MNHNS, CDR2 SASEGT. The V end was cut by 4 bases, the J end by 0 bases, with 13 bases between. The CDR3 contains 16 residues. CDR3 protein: CASSVQASYSNQPQHF. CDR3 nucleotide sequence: TGTGCCAGCAGTGTACAGGCATCCTATAGCAATCAGCCCCAGCATTTT.

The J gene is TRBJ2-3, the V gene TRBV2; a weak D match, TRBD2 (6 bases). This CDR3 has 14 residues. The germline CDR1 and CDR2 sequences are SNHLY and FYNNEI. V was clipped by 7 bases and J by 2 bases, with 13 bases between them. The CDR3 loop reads CASKRGLNTDTQYF. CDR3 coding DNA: TGTGCCAGCAAGAGAGGACTAAACACAGATACGCAGTATTTT.

CDR3 protein: CASSISSRGGSPLHF. The CDR3 DNA sequence: TGTGCCAGTAGTATATCCAGTAGGGGAGGCTCACCCCTCCACTTT. This rearrangement joins TRBV19 to TRBJ1-6; D perhaps matches TRBD1 (5 bases). V was clipped by 2 bases and J by 10 bases, with 15 bases between them. This CDR3 comprises 15 residues. In germline, CDR1 is LNHDA, CDR2 SQIVND (reference sequence).

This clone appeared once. In DNA form, the CDR3 reads TGTGCCAGCAGCTGGGGACGAAGTATGAACACTGAAGCTTTCTTT. It specifies CASSWGRSMNTEAFF. The gene calls are TRBV5-4 and TRBJ1-1, with D maybe TRBD1 (5 bases). CDR1 is SGHNT, CDR2 YYREEE, per germline (reference sequence). This CDR3 is built from 15 residues. The germline V and J ends were trimmed by 3 bases and 0 bases, with 12 bases remaining between them.

The CDR3 DNA follows: TGTGCCAGCAGTTACTCCTCGAGGGGGCGGGAAAAACTGTTTTTT. This sequence encodes CASSYSSRGREKLFF. This rearrangement joins TRBV6-5 to TRBJ1-4, with 7 bases lining up with TRBD1. V dropped 0 bases and J dropped 8; count of bases not matched to a gene: 6. The CDR3 runs 15 residues. Germline V gene data show CDR1 as MNHEY and CDR2 as SVGAGI.

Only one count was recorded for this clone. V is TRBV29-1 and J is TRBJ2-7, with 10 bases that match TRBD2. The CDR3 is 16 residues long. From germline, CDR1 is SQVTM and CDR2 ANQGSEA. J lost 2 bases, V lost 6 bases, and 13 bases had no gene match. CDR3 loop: CSVQGASGGNTYEQYF. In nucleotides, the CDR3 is TGCAGCGTCCAAGGGGCTAGCGGGGGTAACACCTACGAGCAGTACTTC.

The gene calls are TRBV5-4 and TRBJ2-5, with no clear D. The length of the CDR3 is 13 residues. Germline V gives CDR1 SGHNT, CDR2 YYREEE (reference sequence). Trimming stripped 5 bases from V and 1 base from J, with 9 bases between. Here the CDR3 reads CASRFSSQETQYF. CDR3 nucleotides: TGTGCCAGCAGGTTCAGTTCCCAAGAGACCCAGTACTTC.

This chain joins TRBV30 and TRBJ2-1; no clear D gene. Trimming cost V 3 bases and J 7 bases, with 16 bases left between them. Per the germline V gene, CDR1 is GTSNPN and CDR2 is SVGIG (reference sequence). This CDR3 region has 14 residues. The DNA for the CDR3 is TGTGCCTGGAGACTCTCCGGACCAACTAATGAGCAGTTCTTC. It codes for CAWRLSGPTNEQFF.

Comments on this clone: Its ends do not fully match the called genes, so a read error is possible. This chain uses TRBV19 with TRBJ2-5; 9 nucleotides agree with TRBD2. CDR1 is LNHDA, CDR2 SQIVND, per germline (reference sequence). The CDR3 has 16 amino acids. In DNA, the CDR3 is TGTGCCAGTAGTATGATGGGCGGGGGGGCCCGAGAGACTCAGTACTTC. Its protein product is CASSMMGGGARETQYF. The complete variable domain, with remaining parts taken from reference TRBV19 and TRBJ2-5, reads DGGITQSPKYLFRKEGQNVTLSCEQNLNHDAMYWYRQDPGQGLRLIYYSQIVNDFQKGDIAEGYSVSREKKESFPLTVTSAQKNPTAFYLCASSMMGGGARETQYFGPGTRLLVL.

CDR3 sequence (DNA): TGTGCCAGCAGCTTATCCCCCTCCCGAGGCGGGCTCTATGGCTACACCTTC. Its translation: CASSLSPSRGGLYGYTF. The genes are TRBV7-9 and TRBJ1-2; D remains ambiguous. The V end was cut by 2 bases, the J end by 4 bases, with 20 bases between. In germline, CDR1 is SEHNR, CDR2 FQNEAQ (reference sequence). This CDR3 spans 17 amino acids.

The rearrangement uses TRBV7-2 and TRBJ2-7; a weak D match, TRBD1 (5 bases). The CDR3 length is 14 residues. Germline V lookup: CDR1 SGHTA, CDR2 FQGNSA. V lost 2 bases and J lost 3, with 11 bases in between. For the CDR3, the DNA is TGTGCCAGCAGCTTAAATCCAGGGATCTACGAGCAGTACTTC. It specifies CASSLNPGIYEQYF. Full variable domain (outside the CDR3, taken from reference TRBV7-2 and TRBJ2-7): GAGVSQSPSNKVTEKGKDVELRCDPISGHTALYWYRQSLGQGLEFLIYFQGNSAPDKSGLPSDRFSAERTGGSVSTLTIQRTQQEDSAVYLCASSLNPGIYEQYFGPGTRLTVT.

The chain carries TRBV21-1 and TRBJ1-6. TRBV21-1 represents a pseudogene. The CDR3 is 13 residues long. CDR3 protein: CASARAPGGPLHF. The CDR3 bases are TGTGCCAGCGCCCGAGCCCCCGGAGGACCCCTCCACTTT.